The clone carrying this T cell receptor beta chain was found a few times. No antigen is known for it. Time point denoted: late sampling 161 to 241 days after vaccination in a few convalescent patients. Treatment described: approximately 10-day PBMC culture with coronavirus spike peptide pools or control peptides (ViraFEST assay). Germline V gives CDR1 SGHNT, CDR2 YENEEA. The CDR3 length is 14 residues. The V gene lost 4 bases and the J gene lost 1 base, with 11 bases spanning the gap. Cultured CD4+ T cells had their DNA profiled by the Oncomine TCR Beta short-read assay. TCRdb re-derived calls from the PCR reads in MiXCR, one entry per CDR3 protein. The repertoire holds more than 20,000 distinct CDR3 sequences, with approximately 29% as singletons. This sample is drawn from a study of vaccination and CD4 T cells after COVID-19.

The chain has TRBV11-3 and TRBJ2-7; the D is unclear. This TCR derives from a human donor who had recovered from COVID-19. Sequenced material: CD4+ T cells from blood, cultured in vitro, taken about 7 months after SARS-CoV-2 vaccination. The CDR3 sequence is CASSSVGWSYEQYF. The CDR3 coding sequence is TGTGCCAGCAGCTCTGTAGGGTGGTCCTACGAGCAGTACTTC.